The text below deals with one TCR beta chain. The antigen is not known. At one end the junction does not follow the germline gene, possibly because of a read error. At least 5.5 micrograms of total RNA were extracted per sample. Per germline, CDR1 SGHTA and CDR2 FQGNSA. The CDR3 consists of 16 residues. The authors ran a second PCR of 7 to 11 cycles using a sample-barcoded 5' primer and a J-beta primer mix. TCRdb reprocessed the 5' RACE reads via MiXCR and lists one record per CDR3 protein. The table lists some 890,000 distinct CDR3 sequences, roughly 29% of them singletons, with roughly 10% in the top ten. The source of the sample is a study of blood T cells in healthy people across ages. Findings and limits, study-wide: Naive T cell percentage by flow cytometry tracked strongly with beta diversity.

The same data also contributed to another study, on T cells of mothers and their children. That work states: A second PCR was performed with the M1S primer. This primer added sample barcodes and 2-4 random nucleotides. In each mother, TCR beta CDR3 reads exceeded 10 million; in each child, they numbered approximately 3 million.

The rearrangement links TRBV7-2 to TRBJ2-6; D is possibly TRBD1 or TRBD2 (5 bases each). The specimen sequenced was blood. The receptor was derived from a woman between 40 and 50 years old in good health. CDR3 DNA sequence: TGTGCCAGCAGCGCCCAGGCGGGCTCTGGGGCCAGCGTCCTGACTTTC. As protein: CASSAQAGSGASVLTF.